This T cell receptor beta chain was observed in a study of Ad26.COV2.S vaccination and SARS-CoV-2 variants. Produced via immunoSEQ multiplex PCR; TCRdb's table is partial and in-frame only. The table lists 300,000 to 400,000 clones, around 89% of them singletons. Indicated treatment: 19 received Ad26.COV2.S at low or high dose, single or two shots; 5 received placebo; per-sample allocation not given. Samples came from day 63 after the first vaccine or placebo injection. V dropped 7 bases and J dropped 3 bases, with 16 bases sitting between them. CDR3 length: 16 residues. Germline V gives CDR1 LNHDA, CDR2 SQIVND (reference sequence).

The receptor's source is a person between 18 and 65 years old who received the Ad26.COV2.S COVID-19 vaccine or a placebo. The chain carries TRBV19 and TRBJ1-6; no reliable D call. Source: peripheral blood, taken in a trial of Ad26.COV2.S vaccine versus placebo. The CDR3 region has the DNA TGTGCCAGTAAAGCGGGCGGGCGAGTCTATAATTCACCCCTCCACTTT. Translation: CASKAGGRVYNSPLHF.